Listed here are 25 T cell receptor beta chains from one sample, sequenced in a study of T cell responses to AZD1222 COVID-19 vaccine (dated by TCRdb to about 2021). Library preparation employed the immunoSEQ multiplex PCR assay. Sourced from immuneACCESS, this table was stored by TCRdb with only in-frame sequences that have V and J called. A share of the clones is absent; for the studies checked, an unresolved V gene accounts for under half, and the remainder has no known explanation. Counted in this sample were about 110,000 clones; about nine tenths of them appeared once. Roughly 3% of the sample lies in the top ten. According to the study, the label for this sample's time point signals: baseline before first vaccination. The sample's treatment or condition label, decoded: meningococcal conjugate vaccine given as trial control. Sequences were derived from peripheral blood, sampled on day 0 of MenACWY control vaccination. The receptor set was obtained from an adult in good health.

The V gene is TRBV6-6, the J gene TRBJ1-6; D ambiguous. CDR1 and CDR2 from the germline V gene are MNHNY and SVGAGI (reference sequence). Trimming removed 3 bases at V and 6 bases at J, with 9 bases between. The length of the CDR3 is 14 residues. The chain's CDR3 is CASSYGESNSPLHF. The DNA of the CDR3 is TGTGCCAGCAGTTATGGGGAATCTAATTCACCCCTCCACTTT.

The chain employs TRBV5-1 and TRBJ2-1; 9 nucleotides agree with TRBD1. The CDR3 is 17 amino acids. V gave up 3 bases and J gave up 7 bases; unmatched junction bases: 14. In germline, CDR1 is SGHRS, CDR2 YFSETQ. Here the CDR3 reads CASSYGGGTGLINEQFF. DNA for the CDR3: TGCGCCAGCAGCTATGGAGGCGGGACAGGGTTAATTAATGAGCAGTTCTTC.

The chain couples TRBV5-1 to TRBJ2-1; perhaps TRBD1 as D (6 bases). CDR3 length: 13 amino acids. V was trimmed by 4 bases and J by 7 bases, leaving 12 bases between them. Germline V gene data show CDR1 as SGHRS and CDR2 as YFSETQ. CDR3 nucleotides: TGCGCCAGCAGCGACTCACAGGGTAATGAGCAGTTCTTC. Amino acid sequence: CASSDSQGNEQFF.

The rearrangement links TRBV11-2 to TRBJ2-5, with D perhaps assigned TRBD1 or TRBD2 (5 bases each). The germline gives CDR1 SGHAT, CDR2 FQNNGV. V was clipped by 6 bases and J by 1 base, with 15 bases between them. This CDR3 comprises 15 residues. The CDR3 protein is CASSTGASSQETQYF. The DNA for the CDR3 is TGTGCCAGCAGTACCGGGGCTTCGAGCCAAGAGACCCAGTACTTC. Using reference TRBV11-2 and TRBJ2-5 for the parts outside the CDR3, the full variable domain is EAGVAQSPRYKIIEKRQSVAFWCNPISGHATLYWYQQILGQGPKLLIQFQNNGVVDDSQLPKDRFSAERLKGVDSTLKIQPAKLEDSAVYLCASSTGASSQETQYFGPGTRLLVL.

The CDR3 DNA reads as TGTGCCAGCAGTTTATGGGCTAGCGGGAGCACAGATACGCAGTATTTT. It codes for CASSLWASGSTDTQYF. The V and J genes are TRBV27 and TRBJ2-3; TRBD2 matches 8 bases. The germline V gene encodes CDR1 MNHEY and CDR2 SMNVEV (reference sequence). This CDR3 has 16 residues. The ends lost 1 base at V and 0 bases at J; junction bases unmatched: 3.

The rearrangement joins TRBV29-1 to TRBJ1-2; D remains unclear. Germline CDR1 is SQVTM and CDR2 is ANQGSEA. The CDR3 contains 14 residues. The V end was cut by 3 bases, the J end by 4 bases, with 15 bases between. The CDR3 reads CSVDQDSAGYGYTF. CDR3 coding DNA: TGCAGCGTTGACCAGGATTCGGCGGGCTATGGCTACACCTTC.

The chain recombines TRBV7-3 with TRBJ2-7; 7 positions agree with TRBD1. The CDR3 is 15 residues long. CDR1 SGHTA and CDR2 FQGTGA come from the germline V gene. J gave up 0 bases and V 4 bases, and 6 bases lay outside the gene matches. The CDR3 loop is CASSSYGTASYEQYF. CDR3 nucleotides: TGTGCCAGCAGCTCATACGGGACAGCCTCCTACGAGCAGTACTTC.

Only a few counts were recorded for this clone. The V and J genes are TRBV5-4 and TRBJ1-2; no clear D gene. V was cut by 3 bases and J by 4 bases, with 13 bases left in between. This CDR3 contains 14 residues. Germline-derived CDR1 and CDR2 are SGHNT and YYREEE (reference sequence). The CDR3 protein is CASSSSGPVYGYTF. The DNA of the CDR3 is TGTGCCAGCAGCTCCTCAGGACCGGTCTATGGCTACACCTTC.

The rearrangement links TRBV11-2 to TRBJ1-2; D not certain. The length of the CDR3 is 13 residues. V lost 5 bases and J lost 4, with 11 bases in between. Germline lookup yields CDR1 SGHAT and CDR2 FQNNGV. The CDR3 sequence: CASSLRDSYGYTF. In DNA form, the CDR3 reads TGTGCCAGCAGCCTCAGAGACTCCTATGGCTACACCTTC. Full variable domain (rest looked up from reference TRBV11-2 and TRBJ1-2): EAGVAQSPRYKIIEKRQSVAFWCNPISGHATLYWYQQILGQGPKLLIQFQNNGVVDDSQLPKDRFSAERLKGVDSTLKIQPAKLEDSAVYLCASSLRDSYGYTFGSGTRLTVV.

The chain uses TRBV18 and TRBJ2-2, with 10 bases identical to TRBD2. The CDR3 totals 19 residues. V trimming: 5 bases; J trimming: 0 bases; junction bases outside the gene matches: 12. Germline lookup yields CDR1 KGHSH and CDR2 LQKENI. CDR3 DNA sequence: TGTGCCAGCTCAGAGGCCTCTCTTAGCGGGGGGACGAACACCGGGGAGCTGTTTTTT. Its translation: CASSEASLSGGTNTGELFF.

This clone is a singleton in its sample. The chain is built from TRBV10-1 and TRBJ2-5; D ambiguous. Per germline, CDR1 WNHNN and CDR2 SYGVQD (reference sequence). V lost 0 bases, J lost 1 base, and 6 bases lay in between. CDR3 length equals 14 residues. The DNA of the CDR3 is TGCGCCAGCAGTGAGTCTATTTCCCAAGAGACCCAGTACTTC. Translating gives CASSESISQETQYF.

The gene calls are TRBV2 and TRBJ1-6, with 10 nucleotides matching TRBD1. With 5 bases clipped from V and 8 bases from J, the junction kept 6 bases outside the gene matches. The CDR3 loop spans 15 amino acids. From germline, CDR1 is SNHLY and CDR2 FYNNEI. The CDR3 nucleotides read TGTGCCAGCAGTTCCCGGGACAGGGGTGATTCACCCCTCCACTTT. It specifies CASSSRDRGDSPLHF.

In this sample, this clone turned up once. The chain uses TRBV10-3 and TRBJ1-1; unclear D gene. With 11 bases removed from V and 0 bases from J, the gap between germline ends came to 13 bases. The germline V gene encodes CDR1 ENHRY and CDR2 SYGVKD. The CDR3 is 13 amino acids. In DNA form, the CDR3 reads TGTGCCTCCAGACCTTCCCTGAACACTGAAGCTTTCTTT. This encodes CASRPSLNTEAFF.

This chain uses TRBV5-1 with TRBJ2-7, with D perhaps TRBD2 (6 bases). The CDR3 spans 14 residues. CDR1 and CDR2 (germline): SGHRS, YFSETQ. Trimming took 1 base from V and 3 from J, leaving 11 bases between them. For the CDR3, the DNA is TGCGCCAGCAGCTTGACTAGCACGAGCTACGAGCAGTACTTC. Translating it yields CASSLTSTSYEQYF.

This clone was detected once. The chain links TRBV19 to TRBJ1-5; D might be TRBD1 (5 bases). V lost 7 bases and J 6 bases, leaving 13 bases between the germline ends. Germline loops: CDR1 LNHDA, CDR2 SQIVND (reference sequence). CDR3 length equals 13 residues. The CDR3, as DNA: TGTGCCAGTACCGGAGGGGATGGTCAGCCCCAGCATTTT. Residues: CASTGGDGQPQHF.

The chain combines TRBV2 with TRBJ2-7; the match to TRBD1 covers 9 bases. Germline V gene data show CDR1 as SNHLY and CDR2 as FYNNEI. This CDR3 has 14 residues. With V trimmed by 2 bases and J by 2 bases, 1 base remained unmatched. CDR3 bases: TGTGCCAGCAGTGAATACAGGGGGCCCTACGAGCAGTACTTC. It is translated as CASSEYRGPYEQYF.

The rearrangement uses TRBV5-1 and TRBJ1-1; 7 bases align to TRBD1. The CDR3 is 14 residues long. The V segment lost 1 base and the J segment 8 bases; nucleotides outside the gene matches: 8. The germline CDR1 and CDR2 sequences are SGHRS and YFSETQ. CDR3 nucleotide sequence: TGCGCCAGCAGCTTGTATGAGGGGGCCCCCGAAGCTTTCTTT. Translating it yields CASSLYEGAPEAFF.

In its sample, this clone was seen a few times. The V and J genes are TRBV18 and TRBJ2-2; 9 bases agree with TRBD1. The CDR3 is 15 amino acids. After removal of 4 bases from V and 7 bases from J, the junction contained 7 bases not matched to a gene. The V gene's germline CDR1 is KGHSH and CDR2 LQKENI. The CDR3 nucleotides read TGTGCCAGCTCACGCCGGGACAGGGACGACGGGGAGCTGTTTTTT. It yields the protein CASSRRDRDDGELFF.

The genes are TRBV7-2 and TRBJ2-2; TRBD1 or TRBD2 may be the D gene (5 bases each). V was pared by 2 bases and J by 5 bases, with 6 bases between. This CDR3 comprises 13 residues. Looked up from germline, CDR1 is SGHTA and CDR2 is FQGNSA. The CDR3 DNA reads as TGTGCCAGCAGCTTATGGGGGACCGGGGAGCTGTTTTTT. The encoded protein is CASSLWGTGELFF.

The CDR3 DNA is TGTGCCAGCAGTTTCGAAACTAATGAAAAACTGTTTTTT. It is translated as CASSFETNEKLFF. The chain is built from TRBV12-3 or TRBV12-4 and TRBJ1-4; no reliable D call. The germline V and J ends were trimmed by 3 bases and 1 base, with 3 bases remaining between them. The CDR3 runs 13 residues.

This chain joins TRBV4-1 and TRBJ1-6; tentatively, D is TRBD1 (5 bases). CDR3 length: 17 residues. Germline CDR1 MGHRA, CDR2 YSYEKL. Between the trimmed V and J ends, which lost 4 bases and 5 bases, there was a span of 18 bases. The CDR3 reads CASSLFGTLGDNSPLHF. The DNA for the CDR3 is TGCGCCAGCAGCCTATTCGGGACCCTGGGAGATAATTCACCCCTCCACTTT.

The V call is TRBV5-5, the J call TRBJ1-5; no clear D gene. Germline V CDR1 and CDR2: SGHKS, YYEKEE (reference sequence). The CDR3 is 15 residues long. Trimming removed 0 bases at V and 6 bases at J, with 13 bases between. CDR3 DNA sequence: TGTGCCAGCAGCTTGGAAACAGCCGGAAGTCAGCCCCAGCATTTT. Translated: CASSLETAGSQPQHF.

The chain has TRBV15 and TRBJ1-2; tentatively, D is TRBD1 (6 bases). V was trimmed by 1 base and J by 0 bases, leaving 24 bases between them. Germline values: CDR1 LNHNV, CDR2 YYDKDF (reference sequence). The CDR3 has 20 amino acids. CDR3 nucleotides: TGTGCCACCAGCAGAGTCGGATATGTCAGGGGATTCATCCCTAACTATGGCTACACCTTC. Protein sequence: CATSRVGYVRGFIPNYGYTF.

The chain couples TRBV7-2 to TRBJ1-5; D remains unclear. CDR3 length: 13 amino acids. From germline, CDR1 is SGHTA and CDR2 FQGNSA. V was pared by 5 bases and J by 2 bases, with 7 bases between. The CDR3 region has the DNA TGTGCCAGCAGCGATAATGGCAATCAGCCCCAGCATTTT. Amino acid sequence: CASSDNGNQPQHF.

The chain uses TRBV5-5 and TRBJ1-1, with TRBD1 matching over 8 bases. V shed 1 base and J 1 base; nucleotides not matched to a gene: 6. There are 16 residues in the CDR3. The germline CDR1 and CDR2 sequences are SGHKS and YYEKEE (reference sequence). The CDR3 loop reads CASSLKTGASNTEAFF. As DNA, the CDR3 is TGTGCCAGCAGCTTGAAGACAGGGGCGTCGAACACTGAAGCTTTCTTT.